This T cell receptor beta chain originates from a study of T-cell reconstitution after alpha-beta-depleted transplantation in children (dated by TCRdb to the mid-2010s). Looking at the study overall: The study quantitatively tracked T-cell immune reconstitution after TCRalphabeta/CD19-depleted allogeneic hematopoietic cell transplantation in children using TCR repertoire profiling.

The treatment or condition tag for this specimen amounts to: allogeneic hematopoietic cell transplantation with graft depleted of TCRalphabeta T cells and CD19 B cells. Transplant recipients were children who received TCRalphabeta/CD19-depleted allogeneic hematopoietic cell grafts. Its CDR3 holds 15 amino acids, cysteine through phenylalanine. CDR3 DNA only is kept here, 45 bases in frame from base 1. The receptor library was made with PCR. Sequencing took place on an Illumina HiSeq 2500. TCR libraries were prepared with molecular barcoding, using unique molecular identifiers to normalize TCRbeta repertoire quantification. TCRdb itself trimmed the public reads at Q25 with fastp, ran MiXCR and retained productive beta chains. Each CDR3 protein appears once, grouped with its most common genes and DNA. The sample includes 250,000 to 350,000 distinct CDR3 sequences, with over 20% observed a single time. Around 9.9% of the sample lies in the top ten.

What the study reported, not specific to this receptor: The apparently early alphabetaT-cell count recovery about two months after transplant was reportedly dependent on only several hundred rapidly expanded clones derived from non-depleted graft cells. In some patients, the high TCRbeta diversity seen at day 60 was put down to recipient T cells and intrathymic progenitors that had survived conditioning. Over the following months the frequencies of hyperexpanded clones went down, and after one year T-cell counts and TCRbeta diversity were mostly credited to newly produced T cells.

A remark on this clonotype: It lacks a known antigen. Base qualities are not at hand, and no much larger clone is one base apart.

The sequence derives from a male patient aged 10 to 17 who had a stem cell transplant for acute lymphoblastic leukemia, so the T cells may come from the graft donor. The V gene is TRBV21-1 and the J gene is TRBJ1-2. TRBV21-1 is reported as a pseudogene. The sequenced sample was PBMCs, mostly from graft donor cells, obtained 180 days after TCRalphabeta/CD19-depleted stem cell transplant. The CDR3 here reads CASSKALTRGRGYTF. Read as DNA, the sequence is TGTGCCAGCAGCAAAGCTCTCACTAGGGGACGTGGCTACACCTTC.